This T cell receptor beta chain stems from a study of blood T cell repertoires in COVID-19. For the study at large: Samples came from the United States, Italy and Spain, spanning acute and convalescent COVID-19. Sources were T cells, B-cell-depleted T cells, or PBMCs; the material itself was cDNA or gDNA.

Original data processing: Nucleated cell counts were estimated from reference gene primer amplification. The data were produced by immunoSEQ multiplex PCR, yet TCRdb's version contains in-frame clones alone and is incomplete. That table gives V, J and clone size, and the DNA gave D and trimming. The sample lists 200,000 to 300,000 clones, about 85% occurring once. V was clipped by 4 bases and J by 5 bases; unmatched bases: 10. The CDR3 covers 16 residues. Looked up from germline, CDR1 is SNHLY and CDR2 is FYNNEI. The chain employs TRBV2 and TRBJ2-5; TRBD1 agrees at 10 bases. Sample: peripheral blood. This TCR was recovered from a woman aged 55 to 70 with active or convalescent COVID-19. CDR3 DNA sequence: TGTGCCAGCAGTGTTCGACAGGGGGCAAGGTTGGAGACCCAGTACTTC. Translating it yields CASSVRQGARLETQYF.